This T cell receptor beta chain was identified during a study of technical replicates of blood from a handful of donors. The CDR3 covers 14 residues. Losses at the gene ends were 5 bases for V and 5 bases for J; bases not matched to a gene: 9. Germline assignment: CDR1 LGHNA and CDR2 YSLEER. Sequencing used immunoSEQ multiplex PCR; TCRdb keeps in-frame clones, though not all of them. The data hold around 70,000 clones, with approximately 94% observed a single time. The rearrangement uses TRBV4-3 and TRBJ2-7, with TRBD1 identical over 7 bases. Sequenced material: T cells isolated from PBMCs. The sequence came from a human donor in good health. The CDR3 DNA reads TGCGCCAGCAGCGGACCGACAGGGAACCACGAGCAGTACTTC. Amino acid sequence: CASSGPTGNHEQYF.